This T cell receptor beta chain is from a study of blood T cell repertoires in COVID-19. Overall study context: Acute-phase and convalescent COVID-19 samples originated in the United States, Italy and Spain. In each case, the material was cDNA or gDNA derived from T cells, B-cell-depleted T cells, or PBMCs.

As handled by the study authors: Reference gene primers were amplified, and this amplification served to estimate nucleated cell counts. Profiling relied on immunoSEQ multiplex PCR, and the TCRdb table lists in-frame clones only, not all of them. Clone size and V and J calls were adopted from that table, with D and trimming inferred from the DNA. Of around 260,000 clones in the sample, 86% were seen once. The CDR3 sequence is 16 residues long. The source is a man aged 18 to 30 with active or convalescent COVID-19. The material sequenced was peripheral blood. The genes are TRBV12-1 and TRBJ1-5. TRBV12-1 constitutes a pseudogene. This CDR3 is CASSPRVGEDNQPQHF. The CDR3 nucleotides are TGTGCCAGCAGCCCACGGGTAGGGGAGGATAATCAGCCCCAGCATTTT.